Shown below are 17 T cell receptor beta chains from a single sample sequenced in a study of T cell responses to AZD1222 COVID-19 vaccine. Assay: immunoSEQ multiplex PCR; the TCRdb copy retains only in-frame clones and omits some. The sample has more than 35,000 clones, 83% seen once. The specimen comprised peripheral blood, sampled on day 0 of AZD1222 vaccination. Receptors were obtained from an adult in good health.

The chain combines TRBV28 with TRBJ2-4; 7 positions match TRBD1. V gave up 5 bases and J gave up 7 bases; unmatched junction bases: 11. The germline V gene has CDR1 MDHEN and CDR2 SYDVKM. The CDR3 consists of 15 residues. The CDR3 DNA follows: TGTGCCAGCAGTCCCGGAGTAGGGGGCGCGAACATTCAGTACTTC. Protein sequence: CASSPGVGGANIQYF.

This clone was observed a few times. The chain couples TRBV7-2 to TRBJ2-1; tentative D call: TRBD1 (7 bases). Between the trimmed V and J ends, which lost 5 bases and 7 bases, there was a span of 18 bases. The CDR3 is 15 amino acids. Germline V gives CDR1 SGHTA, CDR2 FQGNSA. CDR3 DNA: TGTGCCAGCAGCCCCAGGGGGGCGGGGTCGAATGAGCAGTTCTTC. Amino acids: CASSPRGAGSNEQFF.

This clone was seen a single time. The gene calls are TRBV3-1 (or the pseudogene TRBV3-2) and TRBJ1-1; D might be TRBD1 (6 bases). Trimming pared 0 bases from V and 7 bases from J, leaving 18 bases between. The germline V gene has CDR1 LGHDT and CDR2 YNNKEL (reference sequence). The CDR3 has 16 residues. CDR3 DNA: TGTGCCAGCAGCCAAGATTCACCGCAGGGGATAGTTGAAGCTTTCTTT. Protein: CASSQDSPQGIVEAFF.

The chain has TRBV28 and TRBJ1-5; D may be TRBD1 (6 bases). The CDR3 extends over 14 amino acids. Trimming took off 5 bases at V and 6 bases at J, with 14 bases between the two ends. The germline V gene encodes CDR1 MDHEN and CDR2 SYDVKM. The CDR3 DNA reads TGTGCCAGCAGTGGGGCAGGGGCGACTCAGCCCCAGCATTTT. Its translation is CASSGAGATQPQHF.

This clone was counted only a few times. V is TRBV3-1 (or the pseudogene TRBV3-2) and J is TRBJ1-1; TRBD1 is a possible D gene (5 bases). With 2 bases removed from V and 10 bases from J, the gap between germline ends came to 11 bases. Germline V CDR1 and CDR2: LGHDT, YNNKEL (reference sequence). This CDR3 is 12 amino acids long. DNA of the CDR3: TGTGCCAGCAGCCAACTAAGGGGCAGAGCTTTCTTT. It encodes CASSQLRGRAFF.

CDR3 residues: CSVDQGPGAFF. The CDR3 nucleotides are TGCAGCGTCGATCAGGGACCCGGAGCTTTCTTT. V usage is TRBV29-1 and J usage is TRBJ1-1; tentative D call: TRBD1 (5 bases). Trimming cost V 6 bases and J 10 bases, with 15 bases left between them. The germline gives CDR1 SQVTM, CDR2 ANQGSEA. The CDR3 has 11 amino acids. The full variable domain, rest sourced from reference TRBV29-1 and TRBJ1-1, is SAVISQKPSRDICQRGTSLTIQCQVDSQVTMMFWYRQQPGQSLTLIATANQGSEATYESGFVIDKFPISRPNLTFSTLTVSNMSPEDSSIYLCSVDQGPGAFFGQGTRLTVV.

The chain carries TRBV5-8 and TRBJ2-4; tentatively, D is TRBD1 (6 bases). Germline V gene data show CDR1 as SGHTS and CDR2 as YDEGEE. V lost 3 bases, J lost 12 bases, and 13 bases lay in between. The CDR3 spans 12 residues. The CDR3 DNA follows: TGTGCCAGCAGCTCAGACCGGGACACTCAGTACTTC. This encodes CASSSDRDTQYF.

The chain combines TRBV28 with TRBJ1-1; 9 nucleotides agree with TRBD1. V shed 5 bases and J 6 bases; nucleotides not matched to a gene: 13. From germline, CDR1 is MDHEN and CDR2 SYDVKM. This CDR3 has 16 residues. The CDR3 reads CASSTPRGQGIAEAFF. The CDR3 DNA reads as TGTGCCAGCAGTACCCCCAGGGGACAGGGAATTGCTGAAGCTTTCTTT. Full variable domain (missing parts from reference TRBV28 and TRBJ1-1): DVKVTQSSRYLVKRTGEKVFLECVQDMDHENMFWYRQDPGLGLRLIYFSYDVKMKEKGDIPEGYSVSREKKERFSLILESASTNQTSMYLCASSTPRGQGIAEAFFGQGTRLTVV.

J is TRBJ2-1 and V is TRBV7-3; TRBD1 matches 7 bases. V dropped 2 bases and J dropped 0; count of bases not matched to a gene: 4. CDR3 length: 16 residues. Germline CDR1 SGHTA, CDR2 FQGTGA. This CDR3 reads CASSLSRDSSYNEQFF. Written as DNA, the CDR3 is TGTGCCAGCAGCTTATCCCGGGACAGCTCCTACAATGAGCAGTTCTTC.

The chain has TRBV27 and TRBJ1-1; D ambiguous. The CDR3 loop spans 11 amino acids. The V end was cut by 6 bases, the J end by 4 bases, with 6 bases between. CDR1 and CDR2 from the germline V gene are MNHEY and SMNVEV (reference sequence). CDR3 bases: TGTGCCAGCAGCCACGGCACTGAAGCTTTCTTT. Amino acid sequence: CASSHGTEAFF.

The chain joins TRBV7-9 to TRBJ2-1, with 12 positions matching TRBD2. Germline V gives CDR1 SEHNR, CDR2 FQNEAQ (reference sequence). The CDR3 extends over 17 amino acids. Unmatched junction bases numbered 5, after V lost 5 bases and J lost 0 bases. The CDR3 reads CASSPPTSGSSYNEQFF. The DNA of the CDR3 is TGTGCCAGCAGCCCACCGACTAGCGGGAGCTCCTACAATGAGCAGTTCTTC. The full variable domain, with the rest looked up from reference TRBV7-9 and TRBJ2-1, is DTGVSQNPRHKITKRGQNVTFRCDPISEHNRLYWYRQTLGQGPEFLTYFQNEAQLEKSRLLSDRFSAERPKGSFSTLEIQRTEQGDSAMYLCASSPPTSGSSYNEQFFGPGTRLTVL.

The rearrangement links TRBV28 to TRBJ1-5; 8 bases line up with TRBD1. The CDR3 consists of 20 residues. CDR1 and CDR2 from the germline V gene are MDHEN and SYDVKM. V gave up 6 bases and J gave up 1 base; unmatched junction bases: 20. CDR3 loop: CASSQLLGDRDRMSNQPQHF. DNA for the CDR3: TGTGCCAGCAGCCAACTATTAGGTGATCGGGACAGGATGAGCAATCAGCCCCAGCATTTT.

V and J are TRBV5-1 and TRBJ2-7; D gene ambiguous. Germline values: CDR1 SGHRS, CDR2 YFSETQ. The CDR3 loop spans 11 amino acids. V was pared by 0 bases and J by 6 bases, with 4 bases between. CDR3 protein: CASSLATEQYF. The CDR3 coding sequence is TGCGCCAGCAGCTTGGCCACCGAGCAGTACTTC.

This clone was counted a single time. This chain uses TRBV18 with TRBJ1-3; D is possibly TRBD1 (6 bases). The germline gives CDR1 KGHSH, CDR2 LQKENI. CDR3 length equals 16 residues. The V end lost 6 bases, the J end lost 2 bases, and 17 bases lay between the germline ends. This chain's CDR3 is CASSLGAANTGNTIYF. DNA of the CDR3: TGTGCCAGCTCGCTGGGGGCGGCGAATACTGGAAACACCATATATTTT. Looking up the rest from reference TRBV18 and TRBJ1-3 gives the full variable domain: NAGVMQNPRHLVRRRGQEARLRCSPMKGHSHVYWYRQLPEEGLKFMVYLQKENIIDESGMPKERFSAEFPKEGPSILRIQQVVRGDSAAYFCASSLGAANTGNTIYFGEGSWLTVV.

The CDR3, as DNA: TGTGCCAGCAGTTTTTCGGGTACCGAGCAGTACTTC. It codes for CASSFSGTEQYF. The genes are TRBV12-3 or TRBV12-4 and TRBJ2-7; D remains ambiguous. Trimming took off 3 bases at V and 6 bases at J, with 9 bases between the two ends. The CDR3 has 12 amino acids.

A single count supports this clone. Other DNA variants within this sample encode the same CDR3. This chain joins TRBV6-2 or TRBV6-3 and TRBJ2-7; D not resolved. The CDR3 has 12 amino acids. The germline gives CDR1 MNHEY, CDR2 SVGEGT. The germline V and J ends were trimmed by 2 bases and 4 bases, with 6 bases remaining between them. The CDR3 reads CASSYVPYEQYF. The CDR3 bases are TGTGCCAGCAGTTACGTCCCATACGAGCAGTACTTC.

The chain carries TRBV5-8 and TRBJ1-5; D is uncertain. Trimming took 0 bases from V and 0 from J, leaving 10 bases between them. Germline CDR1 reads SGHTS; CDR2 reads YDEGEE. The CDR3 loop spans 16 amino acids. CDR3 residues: CASSLASSRSNQPQHF. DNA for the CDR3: TGTGCCAGCAGCTTGGCGTCCAGTCGTAGCAATCAGCCCCAGCATTTT. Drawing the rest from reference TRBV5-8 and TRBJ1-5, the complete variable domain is EAGVTQSPTHLIKTRGQQATLRCSPISGHTSVYWYQQALGLGLQFLLWYDEGEERNRGNFPPRFSGRQFPNYSSELNVNALELEDSALYLCASSLASSRSNQPQHFGDGTRLSIL.